This T cell receptor (beta chain) was sequenced during a study of cytomegalovirus exposure and HLA in healthy donors. V lost 2 bases to trimming and J lost 7 bases, with 9 bases between them. Per germline, CDR1 MNHNY and CDR2 SVGAGI (reference sequence). The length of the CDR3 is 13 residues. PCR was performed using 60 Vbeta and 13 Jbeta primers. Sequencing was performed with immunoSEQ multiplex PCR; in TCRdb, only in-frame clones are kept and a portion is missing. In the table there are about 79,000 clones, 70% to 85% of which are singletons. The TCR was taken from a man between 40 and 49 years old in good health and CMV-seropositive. Sample: PBMCs. The rearrangement uses TRBV6-6 and TRBJ1-5; D is ambiguous. The chain's CDR3 is CASSYAEYQPQHF. The CDR3 DNA reads as TGTGCCAGCAGTTACGCGGAGTACCAGCCCCAGCATTTT.